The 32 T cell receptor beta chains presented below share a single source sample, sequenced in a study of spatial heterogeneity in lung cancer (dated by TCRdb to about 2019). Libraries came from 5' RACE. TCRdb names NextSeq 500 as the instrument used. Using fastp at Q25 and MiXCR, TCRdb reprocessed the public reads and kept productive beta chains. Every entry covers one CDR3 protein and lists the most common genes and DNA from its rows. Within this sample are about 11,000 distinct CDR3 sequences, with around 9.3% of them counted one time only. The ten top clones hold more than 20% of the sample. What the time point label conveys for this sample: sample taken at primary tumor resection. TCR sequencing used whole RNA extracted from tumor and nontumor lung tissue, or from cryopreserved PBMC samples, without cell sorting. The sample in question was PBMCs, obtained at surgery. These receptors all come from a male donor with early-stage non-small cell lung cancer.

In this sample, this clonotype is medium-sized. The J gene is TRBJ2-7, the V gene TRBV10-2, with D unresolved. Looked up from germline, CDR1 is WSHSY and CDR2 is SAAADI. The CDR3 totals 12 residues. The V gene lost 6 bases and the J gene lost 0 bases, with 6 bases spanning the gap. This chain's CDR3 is CASRESSYEQYF. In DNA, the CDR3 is TGCGCCAGCAGGGAGAGCTCCTACGAGCAGTACTTC.

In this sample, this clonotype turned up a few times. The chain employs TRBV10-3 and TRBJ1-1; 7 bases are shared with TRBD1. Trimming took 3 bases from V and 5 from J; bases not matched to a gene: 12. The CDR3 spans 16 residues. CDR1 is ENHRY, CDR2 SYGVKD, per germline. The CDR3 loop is CAISESAGGTATEAFF. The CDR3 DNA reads TGTGCCATCAGTGAAAGCGCAGGGGGAACAGCGACTGAAGCTTTCTTT.

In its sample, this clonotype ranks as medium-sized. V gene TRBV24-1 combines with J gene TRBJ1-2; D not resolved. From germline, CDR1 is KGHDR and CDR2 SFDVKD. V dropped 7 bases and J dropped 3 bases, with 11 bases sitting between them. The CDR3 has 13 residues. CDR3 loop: CATRDGTDYGYTF. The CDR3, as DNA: TGTGCCACCAGGGACGGCACAGACTATGGCTACACCTTC.

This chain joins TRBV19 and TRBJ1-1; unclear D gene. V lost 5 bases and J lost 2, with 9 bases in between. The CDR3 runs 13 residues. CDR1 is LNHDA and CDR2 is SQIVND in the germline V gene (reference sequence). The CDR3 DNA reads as TGTGCCAGTAGTGCCTCAAGAAACACTGAAGCTTTCTTT. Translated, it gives CASSASRNTEAFF.

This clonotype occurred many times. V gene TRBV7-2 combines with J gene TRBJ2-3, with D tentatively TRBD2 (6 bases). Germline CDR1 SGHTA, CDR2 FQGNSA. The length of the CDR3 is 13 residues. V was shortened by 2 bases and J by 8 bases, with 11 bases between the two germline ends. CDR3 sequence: CASSLLAEGTQYF. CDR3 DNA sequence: TGTGCCAGCAGCTTATTAGCGGAGGGTACGCAGTATTTT.

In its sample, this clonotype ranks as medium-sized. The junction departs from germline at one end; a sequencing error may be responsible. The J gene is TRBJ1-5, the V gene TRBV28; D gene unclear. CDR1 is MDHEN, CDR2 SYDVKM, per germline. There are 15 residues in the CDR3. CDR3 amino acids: CASSPEEYSIQPQHF. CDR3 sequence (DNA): TGTGCCAGCAGTCCGGAGGAGTATAGCATTCAGCCCCAGCATTTT.

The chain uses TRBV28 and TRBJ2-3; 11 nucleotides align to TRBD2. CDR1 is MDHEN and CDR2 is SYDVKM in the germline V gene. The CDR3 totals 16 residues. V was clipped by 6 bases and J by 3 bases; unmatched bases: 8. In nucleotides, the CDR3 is TGTGCCAGCAGGCCAACACTAGCGGGAGTAACAGATACGCAGTATTTT. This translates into CASRPTLAGVTDTQYF.

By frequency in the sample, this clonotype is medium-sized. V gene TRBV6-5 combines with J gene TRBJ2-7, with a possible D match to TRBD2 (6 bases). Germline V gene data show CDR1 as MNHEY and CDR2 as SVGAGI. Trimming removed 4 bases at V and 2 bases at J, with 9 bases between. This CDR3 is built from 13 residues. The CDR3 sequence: CASSFREAYEQYF. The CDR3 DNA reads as TGTGCCAGCAGTTTCAGGGAGGCCTACGAGCAGTACTTC.

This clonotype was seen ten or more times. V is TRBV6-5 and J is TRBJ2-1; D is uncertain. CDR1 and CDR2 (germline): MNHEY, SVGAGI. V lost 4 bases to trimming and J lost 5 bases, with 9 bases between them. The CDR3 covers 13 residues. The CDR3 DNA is TGTGCCAGCAGTTCTAAGGGCAACAATGAGCAGTTCTTC. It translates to CASSSKGNNEQFF.

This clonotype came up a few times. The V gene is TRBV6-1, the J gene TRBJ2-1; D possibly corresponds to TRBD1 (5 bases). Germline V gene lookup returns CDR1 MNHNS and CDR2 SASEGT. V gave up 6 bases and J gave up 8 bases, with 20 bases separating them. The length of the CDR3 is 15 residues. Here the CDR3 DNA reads TGTGCCAGCAGCCAGGGATCCTTTTACGCTTATGAGCAGTTCTTC. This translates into CASSQGSFYAYEQFF.

The DNA for the CDR3 is TGCGCCAGCAGCCAAGGTACAGGCGGTCGATCCTACGAGCAGTACTTC. It specifies CASSQGTGGRSYEQYF. V is TRBV4-1 and J is TRBJ2-7; maybe TRBD1 (5 bases). The CDR3 has 16 amino acids. V gave up 1 base and J gave up 1 base, with 14 bases separating them. Germline CDR1 and CDR2: MGHRA and YSYEKL.

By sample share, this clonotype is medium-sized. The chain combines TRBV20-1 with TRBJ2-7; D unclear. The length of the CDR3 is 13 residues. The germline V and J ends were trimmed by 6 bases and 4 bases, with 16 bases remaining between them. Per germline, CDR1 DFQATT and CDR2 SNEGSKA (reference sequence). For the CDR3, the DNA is TGCAGTGCCCCGCCGGGTTGGGGTTACGAGCAGTACTTC. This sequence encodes CSAPPGWGYEQYF.

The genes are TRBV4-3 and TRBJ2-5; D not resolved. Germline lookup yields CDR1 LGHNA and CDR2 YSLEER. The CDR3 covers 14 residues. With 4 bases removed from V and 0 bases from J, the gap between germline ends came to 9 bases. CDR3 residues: CASSPQSYQETQYF. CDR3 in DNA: TGCGCCAGCAGCCCGCAGTCGTACCAAGAGACCCAGTACTTC.

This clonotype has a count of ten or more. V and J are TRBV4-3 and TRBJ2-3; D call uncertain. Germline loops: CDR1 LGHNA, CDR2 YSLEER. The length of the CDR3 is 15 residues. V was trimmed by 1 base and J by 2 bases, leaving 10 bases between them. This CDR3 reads CASSQGSGYTDTQYF. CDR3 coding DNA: TGCGCCAGCAGCCAAGGGTCAGGCTACACAGATACGCAGTATTTT.

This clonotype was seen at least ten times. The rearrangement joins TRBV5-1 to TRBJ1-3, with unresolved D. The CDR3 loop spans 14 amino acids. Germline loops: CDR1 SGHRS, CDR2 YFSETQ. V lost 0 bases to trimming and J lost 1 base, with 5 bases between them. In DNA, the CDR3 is TGCGCCAGCAGCTTGGGGGTTTCTGGAAACACCATATATTTT. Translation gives CASSLGVSGNTIYF.

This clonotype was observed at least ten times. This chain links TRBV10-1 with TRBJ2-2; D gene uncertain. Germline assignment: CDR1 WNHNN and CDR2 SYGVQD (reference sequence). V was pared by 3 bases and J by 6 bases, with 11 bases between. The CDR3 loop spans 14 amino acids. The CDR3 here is CASSDGISAGELFF. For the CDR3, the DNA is TGCGCCAGCAGTGATGGAATTTCGGCCGGGGAGCTGTTTTTT.

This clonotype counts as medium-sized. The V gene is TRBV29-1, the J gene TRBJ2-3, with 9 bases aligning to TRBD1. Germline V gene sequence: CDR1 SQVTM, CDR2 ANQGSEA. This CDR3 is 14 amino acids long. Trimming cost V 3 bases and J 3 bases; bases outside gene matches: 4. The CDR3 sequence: CSVEGDRDTDTQYF. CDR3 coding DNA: TGCAGCGTTGAGGGGGACAGGGATACAGATACGCAGTATTTT.

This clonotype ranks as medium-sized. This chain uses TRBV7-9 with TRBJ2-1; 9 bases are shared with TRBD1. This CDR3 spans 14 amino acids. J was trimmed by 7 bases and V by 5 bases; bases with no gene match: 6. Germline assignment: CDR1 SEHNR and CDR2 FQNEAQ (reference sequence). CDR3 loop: CASSPVGQGNEQFF. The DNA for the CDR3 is TGTGCCAGCAGCCCGGTGGGACAGGGTAATGAGCAGTTCTTC.

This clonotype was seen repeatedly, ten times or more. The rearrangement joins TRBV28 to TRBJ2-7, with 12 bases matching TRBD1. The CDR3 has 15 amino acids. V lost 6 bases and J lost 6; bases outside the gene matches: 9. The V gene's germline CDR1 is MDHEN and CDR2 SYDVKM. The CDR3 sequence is CASRLPGTGGVEQYF. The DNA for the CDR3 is TGTGCCAGCAGACTTCCCGGGACAGGGGGCGTCGAGCAGTACTTC.

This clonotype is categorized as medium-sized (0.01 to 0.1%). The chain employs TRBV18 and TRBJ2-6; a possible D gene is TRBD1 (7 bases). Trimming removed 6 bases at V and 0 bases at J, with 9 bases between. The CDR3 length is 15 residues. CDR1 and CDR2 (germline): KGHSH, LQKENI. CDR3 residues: CASSRDSSGANVLTF. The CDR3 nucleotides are TGTGCCAGCTCGCGGGACAGCTCTGGGGCCAACGTCCTGACTTTC.

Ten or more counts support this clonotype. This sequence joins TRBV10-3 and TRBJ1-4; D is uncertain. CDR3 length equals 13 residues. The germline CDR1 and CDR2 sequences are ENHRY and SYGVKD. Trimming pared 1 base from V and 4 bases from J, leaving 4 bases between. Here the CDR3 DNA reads TGTGCCATCAGTGAGTGGAGTAATGAAAAACTGTTTTTT. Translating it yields CAISEWSNEKLFF.

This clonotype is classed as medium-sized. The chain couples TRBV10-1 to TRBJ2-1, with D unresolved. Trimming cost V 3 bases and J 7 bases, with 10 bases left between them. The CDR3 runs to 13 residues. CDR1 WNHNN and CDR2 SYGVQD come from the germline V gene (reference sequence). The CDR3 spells CASSEAQANEQFF. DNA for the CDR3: TGCGCCAGCAGTGAAGCCCAAGCGAATGAGCAGTTCTTC.

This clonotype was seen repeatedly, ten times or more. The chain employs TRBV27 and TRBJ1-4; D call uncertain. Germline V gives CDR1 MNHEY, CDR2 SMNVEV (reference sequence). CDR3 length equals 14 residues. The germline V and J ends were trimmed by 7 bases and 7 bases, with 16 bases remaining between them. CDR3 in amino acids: CASKRKGQTEKLFF. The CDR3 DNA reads TGTGCCAGCAAAAGAAAGGGCCAGACTGAAAAACTGTTTTTT.

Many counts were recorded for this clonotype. The CDR3 region is CASSRVATNEKLFF. The CDR3 nucleotides are TGTGCCAGCAGTCGGGTCGCAACTAATGAAAAACTGTTTTTT. The rearrangement links TRBV28 to TRBJ1-4, with D unclear. The V end lost 5 bases, the J end lost 0 bases, and 7 bases lay between the germline ends. The CDR3 has 14 amino acids. Germline-derived CDR1 and CDR2 are MDHEN and SYDVKM.

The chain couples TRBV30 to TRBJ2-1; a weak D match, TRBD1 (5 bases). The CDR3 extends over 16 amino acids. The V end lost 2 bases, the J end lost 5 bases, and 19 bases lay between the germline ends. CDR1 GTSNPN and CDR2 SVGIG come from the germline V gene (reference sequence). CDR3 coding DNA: TGTGCCTGGAGTTCTGATGATAGGGGTCTCAACAATGAGCAGTTCTTC. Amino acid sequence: CAWSSDDRGLNNEQFF.

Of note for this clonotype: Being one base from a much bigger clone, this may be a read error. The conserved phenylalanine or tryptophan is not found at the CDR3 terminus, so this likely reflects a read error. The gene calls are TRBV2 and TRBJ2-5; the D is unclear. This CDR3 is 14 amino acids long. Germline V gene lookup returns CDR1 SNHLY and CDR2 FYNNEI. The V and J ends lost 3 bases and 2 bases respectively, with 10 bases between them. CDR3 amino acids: CASSDNSEQETQYL. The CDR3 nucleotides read TGTGCCAGCAGTGATAACAGCGAGCAAGAGACCCAGTACTTA.

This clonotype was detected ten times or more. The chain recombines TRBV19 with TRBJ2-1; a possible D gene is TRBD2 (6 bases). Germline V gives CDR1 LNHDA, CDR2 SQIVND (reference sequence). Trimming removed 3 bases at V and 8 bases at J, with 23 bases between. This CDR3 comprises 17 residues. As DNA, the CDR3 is TGTGCCAGTAGTATTGAGTTGAGGACTACTGGCTCGCATGAGCAGTTCTTC. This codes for CASSIELRTTGSHEQFF.

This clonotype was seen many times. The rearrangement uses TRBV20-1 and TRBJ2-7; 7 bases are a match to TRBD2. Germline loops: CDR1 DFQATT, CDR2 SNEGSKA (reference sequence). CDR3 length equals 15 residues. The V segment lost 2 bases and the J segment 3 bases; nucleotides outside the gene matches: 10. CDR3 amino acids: CSARSLGGFFYEQYF. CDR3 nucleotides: TGCAGTGCTAGATCGTTGGGGGGGTTTTTCTACGAGCAGTACTTC.

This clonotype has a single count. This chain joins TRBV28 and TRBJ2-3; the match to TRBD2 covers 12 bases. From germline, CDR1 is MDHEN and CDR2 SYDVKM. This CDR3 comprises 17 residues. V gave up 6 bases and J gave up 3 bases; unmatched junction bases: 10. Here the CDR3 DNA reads TGTGCCAGCAGAGTCGGACTAGCGGGAAGTATAACAGATACGCAGTATTTT. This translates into CASRVGLAGSITDTQYF.

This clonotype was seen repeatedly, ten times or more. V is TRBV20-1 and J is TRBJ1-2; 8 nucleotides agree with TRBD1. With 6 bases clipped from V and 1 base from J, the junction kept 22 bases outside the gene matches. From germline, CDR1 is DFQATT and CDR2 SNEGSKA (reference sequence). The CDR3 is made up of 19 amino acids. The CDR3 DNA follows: TGCAGTGCCCCCGTCGAGAGGGACAGGCCCCTTGGGATTAACTATGGCTACACCTTC. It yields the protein CSAPVERDRPLGINYGYTF.

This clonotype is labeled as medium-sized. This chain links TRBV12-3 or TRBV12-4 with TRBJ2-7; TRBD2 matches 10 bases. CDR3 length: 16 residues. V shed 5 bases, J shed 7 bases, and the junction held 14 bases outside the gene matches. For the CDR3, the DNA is TGTGCCAGCAGTCCACACCCTAGCGGGGGCCCGGGGGAGCAGTACTTC. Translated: CASSPHPSGGPGEQYF.

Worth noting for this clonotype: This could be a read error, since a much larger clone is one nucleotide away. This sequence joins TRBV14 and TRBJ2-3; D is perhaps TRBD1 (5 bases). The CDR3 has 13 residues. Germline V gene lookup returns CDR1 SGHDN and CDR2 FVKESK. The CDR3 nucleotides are TGTGCCAGCAGCCAGCAGGGTTACGATATGCAGTATTTT. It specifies CASSQQGYDMQYF.